Listed below are T cell receptor beta chains from one sample, sequenced in a study of cytomegalovirus exposure and HLA in healthy donors. The repertoire was sequenced with immunoSEQ multiplex PCR; TCRdb's copy has only in-frame clones and lacks some. Of 98,000 or so clones listed, approximately 96% are singletons. The sequenced sample was PBMCs. The receptors come from a woman in her late teens or twenties in good health and CMV-seronegative. Both conserved end residues are part of each CDR3. D genes are given only for firm matches. Part of the rows lack a size; the others show once, few, many or a class for expanded clones.

TRBD2	NA	TRBJ2-5	TRBV6-5	TGTGCCAGCATAGGAGGCGGGGGGGCCCAAGAGACCCAGTACTTC	CASIGGGGAQETQYF
TRBD1	NA	TRBJ2-5	TRBV4-2	TGTGCCAGCAGCCAAGATCATGGGACAGGGAGTGAGACCCAGTACTTC	CASSQDHGTGSETQYF
TRBD1	NA	TRBJ2-7	TRBV27	TGTGCCAGCAGAAGACAGGGGCCCTACGAGCAGTACTTC	CASRRQGPYEQYF
NA	NA	TRBJ2-5	TRBV27	TGTGCCAGCTCGGCCTCCCCAGAGGCCCAGTACTTC	CASSASPEAQYF
TRBD1	NA	TRBJ1-5	TRBV4-2	TGTGCCAGCAGCCAGGTCGGACAGGCAGTTCAGCCCCAGCATTTT	CASSQVGQAVQPQHF
TRBD1	NA	TRBJ1-2	TRBV5-4	TGTGCCAGCAGCCCGGGACAGGAATTCTTTGGCTACACCTTC	CASSPGQEFFGYTF
NA	NA	TRBJ2-1	TRBV5-1	TGCGCCAGCGTCGGTGGAGGGAGCCAGTTCTTC	CASVGGGSQFF
NA	NA	TRBJ1-1	TRBV30	TGTGCCTGGAATCGGAACACTGAAGCTTTCTTT	CAWNRNTEAFF
NA	once	TRBJ2-7	TRBV1	TGCACCAGCAGCCGGCGGGGTCCCGAGACCCACGAGCAGTACTTC	CTSSRRGPETHEQYF
TRBD1	NA	TRBJ1-1	TRBV11-2	TGTGCCAGCAGTCACAGGGGGGATACTGAAGCTTTCTTT	CASSHRGDTEAFF
NA	NA	TRBJ2-7	TRBV18	TGTGCCAGCTCACCAGGAAACTTCCCAGGTTACGAGCAGTACTTC	CASSPGNFPGYEQYF
NA	NA	TRBJ2-7	TRBV7-2	TGTGCCAGCAGCTTAGCGGGGGGACTGGACTACGAGCAGTACTTC	CASSLAGGLDYEQYF
TRBD2	once	TRBJ2-5	TRBV11-2	TGTGCCAGCAGCTTAGGGCTAGCGGAACAAGAGACCCAGTACTTC	CASSLGLAEQETQYF
TRBD1	NA	TRBJ1-2	TRBV7-2	TGTGCCAGCAGCACCGGGACAGGAGGCTACTATGGCTACACCTTC	CASSTGTGGYYGYTF
NA	NA	TRBJ1-1	TRBV6-6	TGTGCCATTGACGCGGGGAGGAACACTGAAGCTTTCTTT	CAIDAGRNTEAFF
NA	NA	TRBJ1-6	TRBV5-1	TGCGCCAGCAGCCGTCAGACAGCCGCCTCCTATAATTCACCCCTCCACTTT	CASSRQTAASYNSPLHF
TRBD2	NA	TRBJ2-1	TRBV7-9	TGTGCCAGCAGCTTAACTAGCGGGGCCTCCTACAATGAGCAGTTCTTC	CASSLTSGASYNEQFF
NA	NA	TRBJ1-1	TRBV6-6	TGTGCCAGCAGTTACTCGGCCATGAACACTGAAGCTTTCTTT	CASSYSAMNTEAFF
TRBD1	NA	TRBJ1-6	TRBV2	TGTGCCAGCAGTCCCAGGGGGCGAGAGGGTTCACCCCTCCACTTT	CASSPRGREGSPLHF
NA	NA	TRBJ2-5	TRBV7-6	TGTGCCAGCAGCTTAAAAGGGTATTCTGGGGGCGCGGAGACCCAGTACTTC	CASSLKGYSGGAETQYF
NA	NA	TRBJ1-5	TRBV19	TGTGCCAGTAGTATGGGAGGAAATCAGCCCCAGCATTTT	CASSMGGNQPQHF
NA	NA	TRBJ2-3	TRBV27	TGTGCCAGCAGTTTACGGCGGGGCCCCACAGATACGCAGTATTTT	CASSLRRGPTDTQYF
TRBD1	NA	TRBJ1-6	TRBV6-1	TGTGCCAGCATCGGGACAGCCTATAATTCACCCCTCCACTTT	CASIGTAYNSPLHF
NA	NA	TRBJ2-5	TRBV19	TGTGCCAGTAGGTCTCAAGAGACCCAGTACTTC	CASRSQETQYF
TRBD1	few	TRBJ1-2	TRBV27	TGTGCCAGCAGTCTACAGGGGTTCTATGGCTACACCTTC	CASSLQGFYGYTF
NA	NA	TRBJ1-5	TRBV19	TGTGCCAGTAGTATGGGGGGAACCCAGCATTTT	CASSMGGTQHF
TRBD2	NA	TRBJ2-7	TRBV5-4	TGTGCCAGCAGCTTTTTTAGCGGGGGCTCCTACGAGCAGTACTTC	CASSFFSGGSYEQYF
NA	NA	TRBJ1-5	TRBV6-5	TGTGCCAGCAGCCTTCGGGAGAATCAGCCCCAGCATTTT	CASSLRENQPQHF
NA	NA	TRBJ1-2	TRBV11-2	TGTGCCAGCAGCTTAGAACCACAGTTGCCCTATGGCTACACCTTC	CASSLEPQLPYGYTF
NA	NA	TRBJ1-2	TRBV25-1	TGTGCCAGTGGGGGGAGATTGGCCTATGGCTACACCTTC	CASGGRLAYGYTF
NA	NA	TRBJ2-3	TRBV5-6	TGTGCCAGCAGCTTTTGGGCCTTGAACACAGATACGCAGTATTTT	CASSFWALNTDTQYF
NA	once	TRBJ2-5	TRBV5-6	TGTGCCAGCAGCTTGTATGGGACTGAGACCCAGTACTTC	CASSLYGTETQYF
TRBD2	NA	TRBJ2-7	TRBV6-1	TGTGCCAGCAGTGGCGGACTAGCGGGGGGGATCTACGAGCAGTACTTC	CASSGGLAGGIYEQYF
NA	once	TRBJ1-3	TRBV28	TGTGCCAGCAGTCTCTCAGGCAGGGGAAACACCATATATTTT	CASSLSGRGNTIYF
NA	NA	TRBJ2-3	TRBV7-7	TGTGCCAGCAGCTTGGCCGGACTTAGCACAGATACGCAGTATTTT	CASSLAGLSTDTQYF
NA	once	TRBJ2-3	TRBV11-3	TGTGCCAGCAGCTTGAACGGGGCAGATACGCAGTATTTT	CASSLNGADTQYF
NA	NA	TRBJ2-5	TRBV6-5	TGTGCCAGCAGTTACTCGAGCTTGTCCGAGACCCAGTACTTC	CASSYSSLSETQYF
NA	NA	TRBJ1-1	TRBV6-6	TGTGCCAGCAGTCTCGCAGGGGTGAGCACTGAAGCTTTCTTT	CASSLAGVSTEAFF